This T cell receptor (beta chain) stems from a study of cytomegalovirus exposure and HLA in healthy donors. Study-wide background: An analysis done earlier identified approximately 120 million unique TCR beta sequences from approximately 180 million T cells. As released early, the data held approximately 80 million unique TCRs from HLA-typed donors. General study results and limits: The study labeled fewer than 200 TCR beta chains cytomegalovirus-associated.

With respect to this clone: Its antigen is undetermined.

Primers: 60 Vbeta forward and 13 Jbeta reverse. The protocol was immunoSEQ multiplex PCR, while the TCRdb copy is restricted to in-frame clones and leaves out a portion. The sample yields about 170,000 clones, about four fifths seen once. The sequenced sample was PBMCs. The sequence derives from a young woman in good health and CMV-seronegative.

CDR3 loop: CASSLAIQETQYF. DNA of the CDR3: TGTGCCAGCAGTTTAGCGATACAAGAGACCCAGTACTTC. V is TRBV27 and J is TRBJ2-5; no clear D. Looked up from germline, CDR1 is MNHEY and CDR2 is SMNVEV (reference sequence). The CDR3 spans 13 residues. V lost 2 bases and J lost 2, with 6 bases in between.